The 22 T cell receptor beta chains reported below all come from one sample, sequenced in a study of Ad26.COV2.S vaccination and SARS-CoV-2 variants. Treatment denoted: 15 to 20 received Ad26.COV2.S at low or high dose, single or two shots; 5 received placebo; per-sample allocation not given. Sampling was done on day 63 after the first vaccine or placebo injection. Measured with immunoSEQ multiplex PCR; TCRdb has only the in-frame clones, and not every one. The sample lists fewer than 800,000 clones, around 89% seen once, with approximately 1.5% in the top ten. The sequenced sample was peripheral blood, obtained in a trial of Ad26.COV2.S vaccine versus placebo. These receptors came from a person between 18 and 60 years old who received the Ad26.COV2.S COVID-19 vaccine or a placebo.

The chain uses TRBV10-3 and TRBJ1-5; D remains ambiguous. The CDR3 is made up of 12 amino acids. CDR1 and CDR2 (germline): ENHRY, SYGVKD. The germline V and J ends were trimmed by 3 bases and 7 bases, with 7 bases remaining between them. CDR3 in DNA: TGTGCCATCAGTGATTCAGGACAGCCCCAGCATTTT. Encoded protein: CAISDSGQPQHF.

The CDR3 loop is CASSQEQGYETQYF. The CDR3 DNA follows: TGCGCCAGCAGCCAAGAACAGGGATATGAGACCCAGTACTTC. The chain combines TRBV4-1 with TRBJ2-5, with TRBD1 as a possible D gene (6 bases). The CDR3 loop spans 14 amino acids. V was shortened by 0 bases and J by 5 bases, with 10 bases between the two germline ends. Germline V gives CDR1 MGHRA, CDR2 YSYEKL.

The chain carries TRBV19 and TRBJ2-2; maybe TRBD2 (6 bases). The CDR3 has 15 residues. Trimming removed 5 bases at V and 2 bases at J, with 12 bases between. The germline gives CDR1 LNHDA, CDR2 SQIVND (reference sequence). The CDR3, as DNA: TGTGCCAGTAGTTGGTACGGGGGAAACACCGGGGAGCTGTTTTTT. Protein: CASSWYGGNTGELFF.

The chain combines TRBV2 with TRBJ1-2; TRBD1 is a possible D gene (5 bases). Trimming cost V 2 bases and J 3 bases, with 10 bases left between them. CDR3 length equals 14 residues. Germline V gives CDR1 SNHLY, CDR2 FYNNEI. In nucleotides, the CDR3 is TGTGCCAGCAGTGAAACGGGGGTTTACTATGGCTACACCTTC. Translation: CASSETGVYYGYTF.

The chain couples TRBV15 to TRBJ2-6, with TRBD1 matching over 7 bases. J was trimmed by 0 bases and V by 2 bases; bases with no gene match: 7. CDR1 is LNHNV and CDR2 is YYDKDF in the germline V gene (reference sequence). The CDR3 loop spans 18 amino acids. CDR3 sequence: CATSRSRDRPSGANVLTF. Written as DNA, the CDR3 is TGTGCCACCAGCAGATCCCGGGACAGACCCTCTGGGGCCAACGTCCTGACTTTC.

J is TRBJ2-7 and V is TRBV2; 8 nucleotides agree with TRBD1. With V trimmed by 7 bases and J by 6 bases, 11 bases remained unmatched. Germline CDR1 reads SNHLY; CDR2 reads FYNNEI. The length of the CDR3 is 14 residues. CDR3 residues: CASNPDRGGREQYF. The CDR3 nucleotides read TGTGCCAGCAACCCAGACAGGGGAGGACGCGAGCAGTACTTC. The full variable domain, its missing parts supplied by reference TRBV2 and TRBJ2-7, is EPEVTQTPSHQVTQMGQEVILRCVPISNHLYFYWYRQILGQKVEFLVSFYNNEISEKSEIFDDQFSVERPDGSNFTLKIRSTKLEDSAMYFCASNPDRGGREQYFGPGTRLTVT.

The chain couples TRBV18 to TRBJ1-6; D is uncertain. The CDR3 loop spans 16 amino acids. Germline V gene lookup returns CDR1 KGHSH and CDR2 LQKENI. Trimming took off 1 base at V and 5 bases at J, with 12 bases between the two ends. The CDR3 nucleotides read TGTGCCAGCTCACCACTGGTCCGAGGGAATAATTCACCCCTCCACTTT. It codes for CASSPLVRGNNSPLHF.

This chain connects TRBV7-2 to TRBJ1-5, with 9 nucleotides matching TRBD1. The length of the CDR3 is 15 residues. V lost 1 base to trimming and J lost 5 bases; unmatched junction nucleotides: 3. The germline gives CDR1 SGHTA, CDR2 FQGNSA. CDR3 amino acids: CASSLGDRVHQPQHF. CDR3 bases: TGTGCCAGCAGCTTAGGGGACAGGGTCCATCAGCCCCAGCATTTT.

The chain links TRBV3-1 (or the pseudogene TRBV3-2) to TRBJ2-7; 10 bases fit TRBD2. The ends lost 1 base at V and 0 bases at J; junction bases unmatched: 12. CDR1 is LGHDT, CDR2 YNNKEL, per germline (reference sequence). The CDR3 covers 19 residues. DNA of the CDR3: TGTGCCAGCAGCCAAGGTCCAACTAGCGGGGTTATGTCCTCCTACGAGCAGTACTTC. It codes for CASSQGPTSGVMSSYEQYF.

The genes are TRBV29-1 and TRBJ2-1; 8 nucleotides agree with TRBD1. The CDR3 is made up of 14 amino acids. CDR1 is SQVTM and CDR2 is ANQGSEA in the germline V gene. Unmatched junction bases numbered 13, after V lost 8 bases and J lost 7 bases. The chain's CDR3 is CSSSPRGPGNEQFF. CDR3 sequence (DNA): TGCAGCTCATCCCCCAGGGGGCCAGGGAATGAGCAGTTCTTC.

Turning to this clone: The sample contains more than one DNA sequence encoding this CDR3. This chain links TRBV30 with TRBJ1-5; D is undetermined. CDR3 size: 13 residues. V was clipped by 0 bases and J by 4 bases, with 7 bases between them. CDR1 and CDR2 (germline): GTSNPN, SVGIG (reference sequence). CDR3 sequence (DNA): TGTGCCTGGAGTGTACGAGAGAATCAGCCCCAGCATTTT. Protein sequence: CAWSVRENQPQHF.

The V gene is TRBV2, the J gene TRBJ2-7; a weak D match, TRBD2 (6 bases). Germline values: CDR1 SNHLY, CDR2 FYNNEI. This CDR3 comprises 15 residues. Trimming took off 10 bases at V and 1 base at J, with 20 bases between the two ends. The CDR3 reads CAIRGRTSPSYEQYF. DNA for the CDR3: TGTGCCATACGGGGTCGTACTAGCCCTTCCTACGAGCAGTACTTC.

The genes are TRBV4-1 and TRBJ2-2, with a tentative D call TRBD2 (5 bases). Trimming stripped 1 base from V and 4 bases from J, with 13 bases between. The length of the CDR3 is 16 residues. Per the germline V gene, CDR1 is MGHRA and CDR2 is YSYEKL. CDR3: CASSQVGTAGTGELFF. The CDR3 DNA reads TGCGCCAGCAGCCAAGTCGGAACGGCGGGCACCGGGGAGCTGTTTTTT.

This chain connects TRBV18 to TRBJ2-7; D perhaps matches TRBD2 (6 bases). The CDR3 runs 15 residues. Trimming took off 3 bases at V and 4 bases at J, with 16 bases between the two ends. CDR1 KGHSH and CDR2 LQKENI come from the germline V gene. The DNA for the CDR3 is TGTGCCAGCTCACCTATCGGCGGGAACAAATACGAGCAGTACTTC. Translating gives CASSPIGGNKYEQYF.

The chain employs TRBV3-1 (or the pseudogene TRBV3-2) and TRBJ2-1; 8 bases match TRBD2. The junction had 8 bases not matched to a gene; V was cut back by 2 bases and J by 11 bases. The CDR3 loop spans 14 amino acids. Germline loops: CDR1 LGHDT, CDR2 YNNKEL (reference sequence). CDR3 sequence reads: CASSQSSGSSKQFF. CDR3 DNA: TGTGCCAGCAGCCAATCGAGCGGGAGTAGTAAGCAGTTCTTC.

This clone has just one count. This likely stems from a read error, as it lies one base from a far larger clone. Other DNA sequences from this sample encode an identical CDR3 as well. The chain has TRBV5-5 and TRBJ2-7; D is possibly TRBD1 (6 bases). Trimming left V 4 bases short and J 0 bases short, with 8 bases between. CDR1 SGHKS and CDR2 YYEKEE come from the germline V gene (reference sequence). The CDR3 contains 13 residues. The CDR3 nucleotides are TGTGCCAGCAGCCTGACAGGCTCCTACGAGCAGTACTTC. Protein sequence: CASSLTGSYEQYF. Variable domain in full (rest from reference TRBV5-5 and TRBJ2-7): DAGVTQSPTHLIKTRGQQVTLRCSPISGHKSVSWYQQVLGQGPQFIFQYYEKEERGRGNFPDRFSARQFPNYSSELNVNALLLGDSALYLCASSLTGSYEQYFGPGTRLTVT.

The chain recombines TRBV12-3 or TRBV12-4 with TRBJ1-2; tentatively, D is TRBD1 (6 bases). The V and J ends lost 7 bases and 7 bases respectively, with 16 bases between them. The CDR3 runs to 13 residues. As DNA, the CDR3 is TGTGCCAGCACCCAAACAGGGAGAGGTGGCTACACCTTC. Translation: CASTQTGRGGYTF.

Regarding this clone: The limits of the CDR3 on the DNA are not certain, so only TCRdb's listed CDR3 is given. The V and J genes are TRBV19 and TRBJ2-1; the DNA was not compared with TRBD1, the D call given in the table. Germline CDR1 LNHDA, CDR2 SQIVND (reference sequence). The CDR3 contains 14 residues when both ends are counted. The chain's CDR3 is CASSILALHNEQFF.

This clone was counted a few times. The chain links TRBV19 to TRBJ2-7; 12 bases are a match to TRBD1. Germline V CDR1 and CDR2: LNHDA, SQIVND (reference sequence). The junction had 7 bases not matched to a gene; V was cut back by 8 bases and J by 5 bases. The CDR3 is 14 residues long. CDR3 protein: CASDTGTGGHEQYF. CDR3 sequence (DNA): TGTGCCAGTGACACCGGGACAGGGGGCCACGAGCAGTACTTC.

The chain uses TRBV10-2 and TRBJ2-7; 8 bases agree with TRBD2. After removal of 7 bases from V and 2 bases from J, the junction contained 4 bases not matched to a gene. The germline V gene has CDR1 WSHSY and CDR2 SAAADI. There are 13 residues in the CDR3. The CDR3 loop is CASNKRGTYEQYF. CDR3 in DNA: TGCGCCAGCAATAAGCGGGGGACCTACGAGCAGTACTTC.

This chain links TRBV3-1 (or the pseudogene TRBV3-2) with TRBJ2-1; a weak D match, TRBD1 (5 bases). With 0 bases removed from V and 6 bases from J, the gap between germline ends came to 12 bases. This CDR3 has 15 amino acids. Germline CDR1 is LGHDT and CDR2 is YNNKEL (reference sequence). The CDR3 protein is CASSQEGATFNEQFF. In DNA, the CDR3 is TGTGCCAGCAGCCAAGAAGGGGCTACCTTCAATGAGCAGTTCTTC.

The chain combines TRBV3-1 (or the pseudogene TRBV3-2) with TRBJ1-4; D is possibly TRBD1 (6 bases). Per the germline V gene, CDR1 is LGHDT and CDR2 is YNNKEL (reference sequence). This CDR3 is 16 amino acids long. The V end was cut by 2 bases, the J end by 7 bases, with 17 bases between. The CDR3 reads CASSQKGTGLREKLFF. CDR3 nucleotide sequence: TGTGCCAGCAGCCAAAAAGGAACAGGGCTTCGTGAAAAACTGTTTTTT.